This T cell receptor beta chain comes out of a study of T cells in Graves' hyperthyroidism and ophthalmopathy. Turning to the study itself: Peripheral blood sampling occurred at initial diagnosis, before any treatment. Study-wide results and limits: Most clonotypes expanded in the thyroid (above 0.001) were also present in blood. Separation of ophthalmopathy from stable hyperthyroidism was achieved by a 13 V-J model.

CDR1 and CDR2 (germline): SGDLS, YYNGEE. The V and J ends lost 4 bases and 7 bases respectively, with 11 bases between them. This CDR3 has 12 residues. It was considered stable Graves' hyperthyroidism when ophthalmopathy did not progress within 18 months. Amplified TCR beta CDR3 regions came from RNA transcripts. RT-PCR in the first round (using the HTBI primer set) targeted the TCR CDR3. TCRdb re-derived calls from the multiplex PCR reads in MiXCR, one entry per CDR3 protein. The sample shows 600,000 to 800,000 distinct CDR3 sequences, under 45% of them seen only once. This clonotype was detected ten times or more. Antigen: not known.

Sequencing used blood. This clonotype was sampled from a woman aged 35 to 49 with Graves' hyperthyroidism. The J gene is TRBJ2-5, the V gene TRBV9; possibly TRBD1 or TRBD2 for D (5 bases each). For the CDR3, the DNA is TGTGCCAGCAGCCTGGGGGATGGGACCCAGTACTTC. This sequence encodes CASSLGDGTQYF.